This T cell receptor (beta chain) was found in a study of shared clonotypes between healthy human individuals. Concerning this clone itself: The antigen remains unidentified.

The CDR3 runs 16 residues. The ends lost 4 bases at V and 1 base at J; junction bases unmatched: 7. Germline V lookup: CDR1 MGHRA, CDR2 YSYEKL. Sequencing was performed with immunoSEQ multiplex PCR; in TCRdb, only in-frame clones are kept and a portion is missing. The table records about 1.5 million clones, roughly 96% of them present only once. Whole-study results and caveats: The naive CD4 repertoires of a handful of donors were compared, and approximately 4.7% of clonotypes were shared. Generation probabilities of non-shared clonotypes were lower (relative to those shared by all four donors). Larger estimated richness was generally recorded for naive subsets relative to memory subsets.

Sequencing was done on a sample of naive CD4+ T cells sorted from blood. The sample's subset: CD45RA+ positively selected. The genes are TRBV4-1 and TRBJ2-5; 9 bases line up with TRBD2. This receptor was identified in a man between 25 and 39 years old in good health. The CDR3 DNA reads TGCGCCAGCAGCCTCGTGACTAGCGGAGGCCAAGAGACCCAGTACTTC. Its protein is CASSLVTSGGQETQYF.